The 9 T cell receptor beta chains given below trace back to one sample, sequenced in a study of blood T cell repertoires in COVID-19. TCRdb's table, derived via immunoSEQ multiplex PCR, lists solely in-frame clones and lacks some. The sample holds around 170,000 clones; roughly 90% are singletons and the top ten take less than 3%. Sample: peripheral blood. Receptors originate from a man aged 55-75 years with acute or convalescent COVID-19.

The rearrangement joins TRBV5-5 to TRBJ1-1; unclear D gene. CDR3 size: 15 residues. V gave up 4 bases and J gave up 3 bases, with 16 bases separating them. Germline V gives CDR1 SGHKS, CDR2 YYEKEE (reference sequence). Written as DNA, the CDR3 is TGTGCCAGCAGCCCAGACCCCACGCGGGACACTGAAGCTTTCTTT. Its protein product is CASSPDPTRDTEAFF.

The chain's CDR3 is CASSQGQDQPQHF. CDR3 DNA: TGCGCCAGCAGCCAAGGGCAGGATCAGCCCCAGCATTTT. The chain uses TRBV4-1 and TRBJ1-5; no clear D. There are 13 residues in the CDR3. Germline V lookup: CDR1 MGHRA, CDR2 YSYEKL. Trimming shortened V by 1 base and J by 5 bases, and 6 bases separated the two germline ends.

This chain joins TRBV2 and TRBJ2-1, with D perhaps TRBD1 (6 bases). The CDR3 extends over 13 amino acids. Trimming cost V 4 bases and J 7 bases, with 11 bases left between them. Looked up from germline, CDR1 is SNHLY and CDR2 is FYNNEI. CDR3 sequence: CASSVTGWNEQFF. The CDR3 nucleotides read TGTGCCAGCAGTGTCACAGGGTGGAATGAGCAGTTCTTC.

The chain carries TRBV27 and TRBJ1-2, with TRBD1 matching 7 bases. V gave up 6 bases and J gave up 2 bases; unmatched junction bases: 3. This CDR3 comprises 13 residues. Germline V gene sequence: CDR1 MNHEY, CDR2 SMNVEV (reference sequence). The CDR3 reads CASRGGQNYGYTF. The DNA of the CDR3 is TGTGCCAGCAGAGGGGGACAGAACTATGGCTACACCTTC.

This sequence joins TRBV9 and TRBJ1-1; TRBD1 is a possible D gene (6 bases). Trimming took off 2 bases at V and 0 bases at J, with 8 bases between the two ends. Looked up from germline, CDR1 is SGDLS and CDR2 is YYNGEE. This CDR3 has 14 residues. The CDR3 loop reads CASSVTGMNTEAFF. The CDR3, as DNA: TGTGCCAGCAGCGTCACAGGGATGAACACTGAAGCTTTCTTT.

The chain couples TRBV4-1 to TRBJ2-3, with 13 bases that match TRBD2. The trim removed 0 bases at V and 1 base at J, leaving 1 base unmatched. CDR1 MGHRA and CDR2 YSYEKL come from the germline V gene. The CDR3 totals 17 residues. The CDR3 bases are TGCGCCAGCAGCCAAGAAGGGACTAGCGGGGGCACAGATACGCAGTATTTT. It codes for CASSQEGTSGGTDTQYF.

This rearrangement joins TRBV15 to TRBJ1-5; 8 nucleotides align to TRBD1. The CDR3 extends over 17 amino acids. The V gene end was trimmed by 2 bases and the J gene end by 0 bases; junction bases not matched to a gene: 6. Germline V CDR1 and CDR2: LNHNV, YYDKDF (reference sequence). CDR3 sequence (DNA): TGTGCCACCAGCAGAACGACAGGGGTTTATAGCAATCAGCCCCAGCATTTT. Translating it yields CATSRTTGVYSNQPQHF.

The chain carries TRBV18 and TRBJ2-3; 12 bases are shared with TRBD2. V lost 2 bases and J lost 6; bases outside the gene matches: 3. The germline gives CDR1 KGHSH, CDR2 LQKENI. The CDR3 totals 15 residues. The CDR3 DNA reads TGTGCCAGCTCACCAGGACTAGCGGGGTATGATACGCAGTATTTT. This encodes CASSPGLAGYDTQYF. The full variable domain, in which reference TRBV18 and TRBJ2-3 provide the parts outside the CDR3, is NAGVMQNPRHLVRRRGQEARLRCSPMKGHSHVYWYRQLPEEGLKFMVYLQKENIIDESGMPKERFSAEFPKEGPSILRIQQVVRGDSAAYFCASSPGLAGYDTQYFGPGTRLTVL.

This rearrangement joins TRBV12-5 to TRBJ2-3, with D perhaps matching TRBD2 (6 bases). CDR1 is LGHNT, CDR2 FRNRAP, per germline. The CDR3 runs 14 residues. Deletions cut 3 bases from V and 6 bases from J, with 13 bases between. CDR3 nucleotide sequence: TGTGCTAGTGGTTTATCAGGGAGGACCGATACGCAGTATTTT. This sequence encodes CASGLSGRTDTQYF. The full variable domain, completed using reference TRBV12-5 and TRBJ2-3, is DARVTQTPRHKVTEMGQEVTMRCQPILGHNTVFWYRQTMMQGLELLAYFRNRAPLDDSGMPKDRFSAEMPDATLATLKIQPSEPRDSAVYFCASGLSGRTDTQYFGPGTRLTVL.